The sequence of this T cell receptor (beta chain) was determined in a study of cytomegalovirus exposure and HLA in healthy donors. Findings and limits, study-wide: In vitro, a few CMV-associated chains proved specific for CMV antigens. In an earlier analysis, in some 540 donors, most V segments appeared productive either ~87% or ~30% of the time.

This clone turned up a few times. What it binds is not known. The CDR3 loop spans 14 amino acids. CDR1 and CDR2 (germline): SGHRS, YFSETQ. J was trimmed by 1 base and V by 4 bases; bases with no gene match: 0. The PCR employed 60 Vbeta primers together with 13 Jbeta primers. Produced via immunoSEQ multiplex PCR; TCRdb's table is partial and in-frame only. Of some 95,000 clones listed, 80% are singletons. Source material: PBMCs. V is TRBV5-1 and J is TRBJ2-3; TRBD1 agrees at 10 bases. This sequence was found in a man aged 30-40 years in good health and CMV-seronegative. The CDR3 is CASSGTGGTDTQYF. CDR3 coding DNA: TGCGCCAGCAGCGGGACAGGGGGCACAGATACGCAGTATTTT.